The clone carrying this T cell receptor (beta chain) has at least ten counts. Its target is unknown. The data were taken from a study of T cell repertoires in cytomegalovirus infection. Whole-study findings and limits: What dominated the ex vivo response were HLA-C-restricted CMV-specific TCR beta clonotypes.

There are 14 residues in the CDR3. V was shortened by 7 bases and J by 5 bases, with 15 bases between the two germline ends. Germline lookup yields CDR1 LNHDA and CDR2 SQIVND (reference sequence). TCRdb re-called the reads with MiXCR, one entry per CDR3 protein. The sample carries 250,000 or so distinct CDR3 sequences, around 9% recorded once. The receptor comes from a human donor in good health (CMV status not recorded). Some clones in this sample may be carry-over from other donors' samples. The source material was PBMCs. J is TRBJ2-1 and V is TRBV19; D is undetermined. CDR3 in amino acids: CASTRGVLHNEQFF. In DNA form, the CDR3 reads TGTGCCAGTACTAGAGGAGTGCTCCACAATGAGCAGTTCTTC.